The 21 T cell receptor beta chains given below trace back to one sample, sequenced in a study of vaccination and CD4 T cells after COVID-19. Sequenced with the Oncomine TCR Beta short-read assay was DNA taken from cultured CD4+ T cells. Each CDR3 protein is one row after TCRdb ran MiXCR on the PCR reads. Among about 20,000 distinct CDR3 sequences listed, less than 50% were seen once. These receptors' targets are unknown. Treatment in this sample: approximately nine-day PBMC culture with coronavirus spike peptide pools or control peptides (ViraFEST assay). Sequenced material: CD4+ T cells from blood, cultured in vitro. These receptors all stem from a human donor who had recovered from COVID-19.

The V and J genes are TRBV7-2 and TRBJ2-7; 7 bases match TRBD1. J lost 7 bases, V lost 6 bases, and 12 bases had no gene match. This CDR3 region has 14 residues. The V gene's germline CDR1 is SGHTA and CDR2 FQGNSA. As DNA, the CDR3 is TGTGCCAGCAGAACCCGACAGGGACGCCTGGAGCAGTACTTC. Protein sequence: CASRTRQGRLEQYF. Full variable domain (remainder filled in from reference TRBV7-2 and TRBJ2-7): GAGVSQSPSNKVTEKGKDVELRCDPISGHTALYWYRQSLGQGLEFLIYFQGNSAPDKSGLPSDRFSAERTGGSVSTLTIQRTQQEDSAVYLCASRTRQGRLEQYFGPGTRLTVT.

The CDR3 region is CASSFRGGGSSTDTQYF. Written as DNA, the CDR3 is TGTGCCAGCAGCTTTCGCGGAGGAGGCTCTAGCACAGATACGCAGTATTTT. The V and J genes are TRBV5-5 and TRBJ2-3, with D perhaps matching TRBD2 (5 bases). The V gene lost 2 bases and the J gene lost 0 bases, with 16 bases spanning the gap. Germline lookup yields CDR1 SGHKS and CDR2 YYEKEE (reference sequence). There are 17 residues in the CDR3.

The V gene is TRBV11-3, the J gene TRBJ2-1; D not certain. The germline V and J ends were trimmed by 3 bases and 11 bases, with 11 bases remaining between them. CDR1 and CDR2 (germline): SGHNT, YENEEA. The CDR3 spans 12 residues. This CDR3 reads CASSFDLGKQFF. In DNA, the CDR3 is TGTGCCAGCAGCTTTGATTTGGGAAAGCAGTTCTTC.

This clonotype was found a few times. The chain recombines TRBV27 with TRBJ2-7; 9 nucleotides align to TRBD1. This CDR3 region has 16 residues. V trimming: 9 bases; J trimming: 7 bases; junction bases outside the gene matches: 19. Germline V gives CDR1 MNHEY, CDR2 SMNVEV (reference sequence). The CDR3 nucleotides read TGTGCCAGTAAGAGTTTACGACAGGGGGGTCCCTCTGAGCAGTACTTC. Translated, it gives CASKSLRQGGPSEQYF.

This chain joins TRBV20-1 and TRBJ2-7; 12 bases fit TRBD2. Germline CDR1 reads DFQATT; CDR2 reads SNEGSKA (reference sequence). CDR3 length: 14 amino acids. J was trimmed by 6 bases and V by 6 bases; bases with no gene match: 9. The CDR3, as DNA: TGCAGTGCGGGGTCTAGCGGGAGGGCCTTCGAGCAGTACTTC. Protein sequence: CSAGSSGRAFEQYF.

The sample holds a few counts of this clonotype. The CDR3 DNA follows: TGCAGTGCTAGAGGTCGACAGGGGTCAAATCAGCCCCAGCATTTT. Amino acid sequence: CSARGRQGSNQPQHF. The chain is built from TRBV20-1 and TRBJ1-5; 8 bases agree with TRBD1. The CDR3 has 15 amino acids. CDR1 is DFQATT, CDR2 SNEGSKA, per germline (reference sequence). Trimming cost V 1 base and J 4 bases; bases outside gene matches: 6.

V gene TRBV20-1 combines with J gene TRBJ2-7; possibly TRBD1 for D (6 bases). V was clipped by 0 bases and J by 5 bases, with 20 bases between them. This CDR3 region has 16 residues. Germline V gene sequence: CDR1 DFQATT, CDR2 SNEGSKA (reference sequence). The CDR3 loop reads CSARDLGSRGGHEQYF. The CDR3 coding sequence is TGCAGTGCTAGAGATCTGGGCTCCAGGGGCGGCCACGAGCAGTACTTC.

CDR3 coding DNA: TGTGCCAGCAGCTTTCGGGGGGCAGAGGCCCAGCATTTT. Encoded protein: CASSFRGAEAQHF. V is TRBV7-9 and J is TRBJ1-5, with TRBD1 as a possible D gene (6 bases). Trimming cost V 3 bases and J 11 bases, with 14 bases left between them. CDR3 length: 13 residues. Germline lookup yields CDR1 SEHNR and CDR2 FQNEAQ (reference sequence).

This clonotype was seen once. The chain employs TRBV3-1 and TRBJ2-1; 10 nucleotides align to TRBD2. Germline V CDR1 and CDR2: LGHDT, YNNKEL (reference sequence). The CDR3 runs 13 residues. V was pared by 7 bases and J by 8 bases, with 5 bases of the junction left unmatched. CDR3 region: CASNQREGDEQFF. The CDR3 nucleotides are TGTGCCAGCAATCAGCGGGAGGGCGATGAGCAGTTCTTC.

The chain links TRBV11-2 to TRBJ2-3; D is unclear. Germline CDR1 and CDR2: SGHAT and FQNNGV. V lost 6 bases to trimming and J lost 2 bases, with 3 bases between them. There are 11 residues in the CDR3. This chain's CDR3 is CASRATDTQYF. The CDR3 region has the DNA TGTGCCAGCAGGGCCACAGATACGCAGTATTTT.

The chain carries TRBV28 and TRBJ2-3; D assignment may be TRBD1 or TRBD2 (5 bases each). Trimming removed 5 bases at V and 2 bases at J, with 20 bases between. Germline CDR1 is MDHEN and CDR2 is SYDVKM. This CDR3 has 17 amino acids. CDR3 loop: CASSPSFRDPTTDTQYF. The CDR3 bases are TGTGCCAGCAGTCCGAGTTTCCGGGACCCTACCACAGATACGCAGTATTTT.

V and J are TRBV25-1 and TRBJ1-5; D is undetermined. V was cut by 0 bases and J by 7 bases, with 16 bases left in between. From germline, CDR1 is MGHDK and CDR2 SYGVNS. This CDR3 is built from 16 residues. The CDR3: CASSEYGVGFGQPQHF. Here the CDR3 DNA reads TGTGCCAGCAGTGAATATGGTGTAGGGTTTGGACAGCCCCAGCATTTT.

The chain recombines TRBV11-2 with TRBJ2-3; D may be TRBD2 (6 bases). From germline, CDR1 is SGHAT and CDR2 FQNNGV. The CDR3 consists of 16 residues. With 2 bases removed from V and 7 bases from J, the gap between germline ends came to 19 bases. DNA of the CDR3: TGTGCCAGCAGCTTAAATACCGGGAGTATGAGGAATACGCAGTATTTT. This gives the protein CASSLNTGSMRNTQYF.

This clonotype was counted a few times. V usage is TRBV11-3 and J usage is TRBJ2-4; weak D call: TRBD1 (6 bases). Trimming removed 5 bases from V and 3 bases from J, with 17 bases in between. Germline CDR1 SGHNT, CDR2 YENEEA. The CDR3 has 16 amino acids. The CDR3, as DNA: TGTGCCAGCAGCGGACCCGACAGGTTTGGCAAAAACATTCAGTACTTC. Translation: CASSGPDRFGKNIQYF.

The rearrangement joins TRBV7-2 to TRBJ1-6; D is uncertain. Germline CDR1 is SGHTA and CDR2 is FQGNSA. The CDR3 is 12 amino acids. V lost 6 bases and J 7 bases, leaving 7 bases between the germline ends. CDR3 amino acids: CASRYPNSPLHF. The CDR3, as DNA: TGTGCCAGCAGATACCCCAATTCACCCCTCCACTTT.

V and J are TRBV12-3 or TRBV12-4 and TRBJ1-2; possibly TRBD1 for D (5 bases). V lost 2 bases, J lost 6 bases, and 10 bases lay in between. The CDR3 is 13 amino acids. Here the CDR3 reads CASSLRRGHGYTF. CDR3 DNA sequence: TGTGCCAGCAGTTTACGGCGGGGCCATGGCTACACCTTC.

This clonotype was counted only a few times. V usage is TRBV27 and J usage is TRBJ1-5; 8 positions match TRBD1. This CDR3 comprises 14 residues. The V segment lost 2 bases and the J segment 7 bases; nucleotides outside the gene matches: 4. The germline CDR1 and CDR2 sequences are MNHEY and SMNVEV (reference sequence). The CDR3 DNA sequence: TGTGCCAGCAGTTTAGTACAGGGGGAACAGCCCCAGCATTTT. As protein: CASSLVQGEQPQHF.

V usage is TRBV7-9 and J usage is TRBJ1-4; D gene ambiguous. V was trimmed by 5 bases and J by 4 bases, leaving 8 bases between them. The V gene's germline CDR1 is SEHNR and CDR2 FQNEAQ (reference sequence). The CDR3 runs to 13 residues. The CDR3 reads CASSQQLNEKLFF. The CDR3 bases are TGTGCCAGCAGCCAACAGCTTAATGAAAAACTGTTTTTT.

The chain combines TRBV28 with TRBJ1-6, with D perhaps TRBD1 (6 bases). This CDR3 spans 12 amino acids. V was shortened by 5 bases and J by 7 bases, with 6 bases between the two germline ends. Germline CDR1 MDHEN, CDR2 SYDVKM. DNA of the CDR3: TGTGCCAGCAGTGACAGGAATTCACCCCTCCACTTT. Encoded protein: CASSDRNSPLHF. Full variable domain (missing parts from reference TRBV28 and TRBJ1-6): DVKVTQSSRYLVKRTGEKVFLECVQDMDHENMFWYRQDPGLGLRLIYFSYDVKMKEKGDIPEGYSVSREKKERFSLILESASTNQTSMYLCASSDRNSPLHFGNGTRLTVT.

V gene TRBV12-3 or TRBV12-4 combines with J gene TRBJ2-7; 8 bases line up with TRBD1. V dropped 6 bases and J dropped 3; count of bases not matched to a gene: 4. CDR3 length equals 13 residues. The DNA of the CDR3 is TGTGCCAGCAGAGGACAGGGAGACTACGAGCAGTACTTC. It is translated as CASRGQGDYEQYF.

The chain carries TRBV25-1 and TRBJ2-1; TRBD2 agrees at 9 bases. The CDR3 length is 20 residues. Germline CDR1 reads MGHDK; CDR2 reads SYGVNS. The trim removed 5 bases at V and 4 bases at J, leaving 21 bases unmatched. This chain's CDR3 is CASSPTGKEAGGPIYNEQFF. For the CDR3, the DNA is TGTGCCAGCAGTCCAACAGGGAAGGAGGCGGGAGGGCCCATATACAATGAGCAGTTCTTC.